The T cell receptor beta chain described here comes from a study of a mutant IDH1 vaccine in newly diagnosed glioma. Germline CDR1 is MNHEY and CDR2 is SVGAGI. CDR3 length: 14 amino acids. The ends were cut back, 5 bases at V and 8 bases at J, with 16 bases in the middle. The assay was immunoSEQ multiplex PCR, and TCRdb's table has in-frame clones only and misses some. The table lists over 55,000 clones, approximately 80% of them singletons. This clone was detected only a few times. The antigen remains undetermined. Time point noted: week 11, during vaccination. Mutant IDH1 20-mer peptide, at 300 ug, made up each vaccine dose, with topical imiquimod.

The chain recombines TRBV6-5 with TRBJ1-5; D is ambiguous. Sequencing used PBMCs, obtained from a glioma patient whose treatment included an IDH1 peptide vaccine. The source is a man aged 25-45 years with glioma. The CDR3: CASSPGLPKEPQHF. The CDR3 DNA follows: TGTGCCAGCAGTCCCGGACTGCCTAAGGAGCCCCAGCATTTT.